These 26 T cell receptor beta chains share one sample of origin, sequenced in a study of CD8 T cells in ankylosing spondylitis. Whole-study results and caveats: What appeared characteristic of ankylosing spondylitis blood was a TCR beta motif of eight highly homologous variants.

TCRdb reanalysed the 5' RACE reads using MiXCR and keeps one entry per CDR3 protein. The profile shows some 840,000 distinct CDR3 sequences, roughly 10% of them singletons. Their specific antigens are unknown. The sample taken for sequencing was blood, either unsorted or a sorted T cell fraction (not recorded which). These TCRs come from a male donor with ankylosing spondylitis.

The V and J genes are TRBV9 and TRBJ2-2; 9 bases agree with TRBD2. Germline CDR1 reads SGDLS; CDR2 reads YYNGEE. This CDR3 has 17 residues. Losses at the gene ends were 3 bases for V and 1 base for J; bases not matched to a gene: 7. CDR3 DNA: TGTGCCAGCAGCGCAGGACCAGCGGGGGGGAACACCGGGGAGCTGTTTTTT. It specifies CASSAGPAGGNTGELFF.

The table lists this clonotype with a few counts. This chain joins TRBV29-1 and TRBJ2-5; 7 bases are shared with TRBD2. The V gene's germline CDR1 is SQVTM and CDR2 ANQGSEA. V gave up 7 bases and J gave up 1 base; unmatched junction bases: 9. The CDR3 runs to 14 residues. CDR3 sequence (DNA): TGCAGCGGCAACCCTGGGGGGGGCCAAGAGACCCAGTACTTC. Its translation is CSGNPGGGQETQYF. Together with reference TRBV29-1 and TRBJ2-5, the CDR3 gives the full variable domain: SAVISQKPSRDICQRGTSLTIQCQVDSQVTMMFWYRQQPGQSLTLIATANQGSEATYESGFVIDKFPISRPNLTFSTLTVSNMSPEDSSIYLCSGNPGGGQETQYFGPGTRLLVL.

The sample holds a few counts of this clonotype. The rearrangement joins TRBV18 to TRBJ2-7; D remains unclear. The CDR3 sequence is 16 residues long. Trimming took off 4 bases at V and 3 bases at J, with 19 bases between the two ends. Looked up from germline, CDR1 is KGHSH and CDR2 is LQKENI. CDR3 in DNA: TGTGCCAGCTCACGGAATATTTGGAGACAAGGCTACGAGCAGTACTTC. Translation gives CASSRNIWRQGYEQYF.

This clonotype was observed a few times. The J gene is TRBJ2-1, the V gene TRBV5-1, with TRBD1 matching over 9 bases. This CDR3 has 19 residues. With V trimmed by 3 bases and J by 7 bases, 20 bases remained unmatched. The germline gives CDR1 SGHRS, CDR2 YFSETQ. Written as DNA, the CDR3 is TGCGCCAGCAGCTCCACCCCGGGACAGGGTGCCTGGAGTGGGAATGAGCAGTTCTTC. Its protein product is CASSSTPGQGAWSGNEQFF.

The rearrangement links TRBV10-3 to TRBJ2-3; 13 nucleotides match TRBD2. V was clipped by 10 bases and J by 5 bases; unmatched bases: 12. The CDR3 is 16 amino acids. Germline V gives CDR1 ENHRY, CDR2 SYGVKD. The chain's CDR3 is CATNPGLAGAQDTQYF. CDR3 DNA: TGTGCCACCAACCCAGGACTAGCGGGAGCGCAAGATACGCAGTATTTT.

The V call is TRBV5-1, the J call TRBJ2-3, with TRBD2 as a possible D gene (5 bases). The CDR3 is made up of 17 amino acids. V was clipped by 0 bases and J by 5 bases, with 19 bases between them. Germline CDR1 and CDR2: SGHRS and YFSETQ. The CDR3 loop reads CASSLVLADLGGDTQYF. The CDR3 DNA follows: TGCGCCAGCAGCTTGGTCTTGGCCGATCTCGGAGGAGATACGCAGTATTTT.

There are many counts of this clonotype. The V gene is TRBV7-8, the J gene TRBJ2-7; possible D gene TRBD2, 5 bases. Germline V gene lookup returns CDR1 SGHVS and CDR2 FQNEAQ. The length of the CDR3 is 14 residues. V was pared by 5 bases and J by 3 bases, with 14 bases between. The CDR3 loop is CASSTRDTSYEQYF. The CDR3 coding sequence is TGTGCCAGCAGCACTAGAGACACGAGCTACGAGCAGTACTTC.

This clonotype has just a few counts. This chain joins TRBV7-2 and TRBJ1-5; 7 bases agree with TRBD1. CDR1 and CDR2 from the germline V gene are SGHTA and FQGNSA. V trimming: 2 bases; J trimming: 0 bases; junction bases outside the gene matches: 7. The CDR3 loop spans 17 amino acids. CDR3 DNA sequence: TGTGCCAGCAGCTTACGGACAGGCCCGACTAGCAATCAGCCCCAGCATTTT. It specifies CASSLRTGPTSNQPQHF. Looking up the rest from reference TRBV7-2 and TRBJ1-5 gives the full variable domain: GAGVSQSPSNKVTEKGKDVELRCDPISGHTALYWYRQSLGQGLEFLIYFQGNSAPDKSGLPSDRFSAERTGGSVSTLTIQRTQQEDSAVYLCASSLRTGPTSNQPQHFGDGTRLSIL.

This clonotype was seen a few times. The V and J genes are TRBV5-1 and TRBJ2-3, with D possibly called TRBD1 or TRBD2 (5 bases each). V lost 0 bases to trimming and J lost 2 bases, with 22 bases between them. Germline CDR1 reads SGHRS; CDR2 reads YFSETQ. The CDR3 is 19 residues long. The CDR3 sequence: CASSLVEIWGRGTTDTQYF. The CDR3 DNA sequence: TGCGCCAGCAGCTTGGTCGAGATATGGGGACGGGGAACCACAGATACGCAGTATTTT.

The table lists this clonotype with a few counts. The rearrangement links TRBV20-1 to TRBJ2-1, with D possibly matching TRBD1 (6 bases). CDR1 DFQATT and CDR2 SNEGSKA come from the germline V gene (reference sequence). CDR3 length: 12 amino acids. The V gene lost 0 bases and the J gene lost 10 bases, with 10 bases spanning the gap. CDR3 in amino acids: CSARDLRGEQFF. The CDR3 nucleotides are TGCAGTGCTAGAGATCTGAGGGGGGAGCAGTTCTTC.

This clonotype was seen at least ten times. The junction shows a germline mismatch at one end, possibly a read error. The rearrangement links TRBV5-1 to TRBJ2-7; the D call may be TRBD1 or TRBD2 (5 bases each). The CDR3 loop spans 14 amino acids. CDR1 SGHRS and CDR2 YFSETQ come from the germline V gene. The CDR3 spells CASSLAPGPYEQYF. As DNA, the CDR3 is TGTGCCAGCAGCTTAGCTCCGGGACCTTACGAGCAGTACTTC. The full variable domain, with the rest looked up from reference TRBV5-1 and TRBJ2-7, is KAGVTQTPRYLIKTRGQQVTLSCSPISGHRSVSWYQQTPGQGLQFLFEYFSETQRNKGNFPGRFSGRQFSNSRSEMNVSTLELGDSALYLCASSLAPGPYEQYFGPGTRLTVT.

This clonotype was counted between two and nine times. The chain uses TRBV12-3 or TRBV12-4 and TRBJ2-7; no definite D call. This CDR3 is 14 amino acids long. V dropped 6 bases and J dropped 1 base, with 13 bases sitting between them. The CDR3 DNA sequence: TGTGCCAGCAGCTCCCATTACAGTTCCTACGAGCAGTACTTC. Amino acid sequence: CASSSHYSSYEQYF.

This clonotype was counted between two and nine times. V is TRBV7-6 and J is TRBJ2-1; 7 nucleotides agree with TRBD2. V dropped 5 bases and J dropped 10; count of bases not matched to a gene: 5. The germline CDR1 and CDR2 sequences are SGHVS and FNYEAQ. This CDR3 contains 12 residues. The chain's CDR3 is CASSPGREEQFF. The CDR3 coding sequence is TGTGCCAGCAGCCCAGGGAGGGAGGAGCAGTTCTTC.

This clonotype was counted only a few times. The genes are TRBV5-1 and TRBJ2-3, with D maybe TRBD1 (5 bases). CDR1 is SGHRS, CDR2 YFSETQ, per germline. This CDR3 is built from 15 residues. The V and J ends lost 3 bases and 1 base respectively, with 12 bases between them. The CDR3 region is CASSSTAMGTDTQYF. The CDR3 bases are TGCGCCAGCAGCTCGACAGCGATGGGCACAGATACGCAGTATTTT.

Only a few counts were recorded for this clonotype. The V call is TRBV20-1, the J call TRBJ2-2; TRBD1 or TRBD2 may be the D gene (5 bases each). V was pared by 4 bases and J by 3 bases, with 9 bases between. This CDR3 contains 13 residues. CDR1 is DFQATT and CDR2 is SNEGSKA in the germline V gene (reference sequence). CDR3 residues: CSAKPGHTGELFF. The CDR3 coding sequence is TGCAGTGCTAAACCGGGACACACCGGGGAGCTGTTTTTT.

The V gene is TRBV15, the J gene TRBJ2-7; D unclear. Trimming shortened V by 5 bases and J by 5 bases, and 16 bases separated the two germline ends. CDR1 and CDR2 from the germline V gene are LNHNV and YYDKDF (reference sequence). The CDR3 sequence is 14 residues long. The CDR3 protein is CATSSRPGPHEQYF. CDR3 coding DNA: TGTGCCACCAGCTCACGTCCCGGGCCCCACGAGCAGTACTTC.

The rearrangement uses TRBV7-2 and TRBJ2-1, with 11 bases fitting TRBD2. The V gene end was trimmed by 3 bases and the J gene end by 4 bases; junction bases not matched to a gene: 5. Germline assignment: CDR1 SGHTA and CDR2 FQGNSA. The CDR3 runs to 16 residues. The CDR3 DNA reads TGTGCCAGCAGCTTCCGACTAGCGGGACTATACAATGAGCAGTTCTTC. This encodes CASSFRLAGLYNEQFF.

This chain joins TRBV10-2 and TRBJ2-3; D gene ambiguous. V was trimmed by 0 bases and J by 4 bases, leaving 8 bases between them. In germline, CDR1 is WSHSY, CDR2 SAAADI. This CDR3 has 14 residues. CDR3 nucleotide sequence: TGCGCCAGCAGTGAGTCAAGCAAATCAGATACGCAGTATTTT. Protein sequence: CASSESSKSDTQYF.

CDR3 coding DNA: TGTGCCAGCAGCCCCCCTAGCGGGAGGGGGCCCGGGGCCAACGTCCTGACTTTC. Translating gives CASSPPSGRGPGANVLTF. The chain couples TRBV11-2 to TRBJ2-6; 12 nucleotides align to TRBD2. The germline gives CDR1 SGHAT, CDR2 FQNNGV. The junction had 9 bases not matched to a gene; V was cut back by 5 bases and J by 4 bases. The CDR3 runs 18 residues.

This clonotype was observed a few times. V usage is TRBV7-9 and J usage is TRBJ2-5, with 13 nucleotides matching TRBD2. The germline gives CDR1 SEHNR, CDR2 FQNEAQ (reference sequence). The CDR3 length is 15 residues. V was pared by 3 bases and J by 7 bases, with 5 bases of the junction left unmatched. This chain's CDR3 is CASSLGTSGARTQYF. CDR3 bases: TGTGCCAGCAGCTTGGGGACTAGCGGGGCCCGGACCCAGTACTTC. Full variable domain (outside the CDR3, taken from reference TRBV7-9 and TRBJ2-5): DTGVSQNPRHKITKRGQNVTFRCDPISEHNRLYWYRQTLGQGPEFLTYFQNEAQLEKSRLLSDRFSAERPKGSFSTLEIQRTEQGDSAMYLCASSLGTSGARTQYFGPGTRLLVL.

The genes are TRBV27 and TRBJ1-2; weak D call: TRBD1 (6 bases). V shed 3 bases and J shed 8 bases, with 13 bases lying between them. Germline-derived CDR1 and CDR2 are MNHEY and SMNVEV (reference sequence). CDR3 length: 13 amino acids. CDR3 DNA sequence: TGTGCCAGCAGTTTCCGGGGGCTTAGGGGCTACACCTTC. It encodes CASSFRGLRGYTF.

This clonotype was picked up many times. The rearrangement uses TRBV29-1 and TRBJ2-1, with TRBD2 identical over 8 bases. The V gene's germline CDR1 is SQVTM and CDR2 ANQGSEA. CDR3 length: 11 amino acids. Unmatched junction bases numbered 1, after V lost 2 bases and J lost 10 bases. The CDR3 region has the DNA TGCAGCGTTGAAACTAGCGGCGAGCAGTTCTTC. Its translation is CSVETSGEQFF.

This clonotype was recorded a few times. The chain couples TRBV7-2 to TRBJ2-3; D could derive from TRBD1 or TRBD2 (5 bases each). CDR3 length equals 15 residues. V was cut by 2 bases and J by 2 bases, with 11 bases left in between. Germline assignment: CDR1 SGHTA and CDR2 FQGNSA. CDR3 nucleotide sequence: TGTGCCAGCAGCTTAAGGTGGGACCACACAGATACGCAGTATTTT. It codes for CASSLRWDHTDTQYF.

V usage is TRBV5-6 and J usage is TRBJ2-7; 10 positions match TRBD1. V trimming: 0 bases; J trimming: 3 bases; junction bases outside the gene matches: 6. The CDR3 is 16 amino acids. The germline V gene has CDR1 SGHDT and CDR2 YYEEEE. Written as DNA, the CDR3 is TGTGCCAGCAGCTTGGGGGACAGGGGAATCGGCTACGAGCAGTACTTC. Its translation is CASSLGDRGIGYEQYF.

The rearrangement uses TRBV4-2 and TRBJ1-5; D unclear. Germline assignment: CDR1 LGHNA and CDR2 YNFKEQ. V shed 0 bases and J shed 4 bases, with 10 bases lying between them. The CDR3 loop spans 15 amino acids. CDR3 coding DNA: TGTGCCAGCAGCCAAGATTGGAACTTTAATCAGCCCCAGCATTTT. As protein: CASSQDWNFNQPQHF.

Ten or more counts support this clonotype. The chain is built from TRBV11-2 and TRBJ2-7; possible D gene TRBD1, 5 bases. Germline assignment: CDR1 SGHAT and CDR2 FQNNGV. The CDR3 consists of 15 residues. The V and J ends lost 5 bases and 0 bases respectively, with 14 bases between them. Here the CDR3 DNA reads TGTGCCAGCAGCACCTACAGGACGGTCTCCTACGAGCAGTACTTC. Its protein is CASSTYRTVSYEQYF.